The present entry profiles one TCR delta chain with its context. This clone was observed a few times. This receptor's antigen is unknown. The record has no base qualities; no much larger clone is one base away. These data come from a study of human gamma delta and Vdelta1 T cells (dated by TCRdb to between 2017 and 2018). With respect to the entire study: The study investigated Delta One T cells, Vd1+ gamma-delta T cells, as cytotoxic effectors against acute myeloid leukemia.

The library came from PCR. Reads for this sample came from an Illumina MiSeq. TCRdb reanalyzed the public reads with the CATT caller, and identical DNA sequences were merged afterwards. The sample has 13,000 or so delta-chain clones on record, 40% to 60% of them singletons. Together, the top ten hold around 1.5% of the sample. The paper as a whole reports these results and caveats: Delta One T cells were reported as polyclonal and as showing broad cytotoxic targeting of acute myeloid leukemia.

Reading from cysteine to phenylalanine, the CDR3 counts 19 amino acids. Only the CDR3 DNA is retained, 57 bases long and in frame from the first base. Based on the germline V gene, the CDR1 and CDR2 sequences are TSWWSYY and QGS. The chain was built from TRDV1 and TRDJ1, with the D call perhaps TRDD1 or TRDD3, each one matching 5 bases. Sequencing used Vdelta1 gamma-delta T cells from blood grown in culture (DOT cells). The cell subset or site label here, explained by the study, means: Delta One T cells, in vitro expanded/differentiated Vd1+ gamma-delta T cells. The origin of this receptor is a human donor in good health. CDR3 reads: CAHWGHSGRITQYTDKLIF. Read as DNA, the sequence is TGTGCCCATTGGGGCCATAGTGGTCGTATCACCCAATACACCGATAAACTCATCTTT.